This TCR beta chain is drawn from a study of neurological immune-mediated disorders. Study-wide points: The greatest degree of TCR clonal expansion was observed in HTLV-1-associated myelopathy, with the lowest in multiple sclerosis, below that of healthy controls. When repertoires were grouped phylogenetically, those of 18 of 34 multiple sclerosis patients fell into one related-CDR3 cluster, a possible signature.

The germline gives CDR1 KGHDR, CDR2 SFDVKD. Trimming left V 8 bases short and J 7 bases short, with 17 bases between. The CDR3 sequence is 14 residues long. As for the cDNA, it was generated by 5'RACE with 10-nucleotide random UMIs. Each CDR3 protein is one row after TCRdb ran MiXCR on the 5' RACE reads. The sample records fewer than 85,000 distinct CDR3 sequences, roughly 4.9% being singletons. Note on this clonotype: The antigen remains unidentified.

The sequenced material came from PBMCs. This chain joins TRBV24-1 and TRBJ2-1, with D perhaps matching TRBD2 (5 bases). The source of this sequence is a woman in her 70s with multiple sclerosis. The DNA for the CDR3 is TGTGCCACCATTGACTCTGCGGGCGGGAATGAGCAGTTCTTC. It yields the protein CATIDSAGGNEQFF.